These 11 T cell receptor beta chains were all obtained from the same sample, sequenced in a study of blood T cell repertoires in COVID-19. Generated by immunoSEQ multiplex PCR, the TCRdb table keeps only in-frame clones and is missing some. This sample has under 55,000 clones, with just over 85% found just once. The sequencing sample was made of peripheral blood. Receptors originate from a human donor in a cohort sampled during active COVID-19.

The chain joins TRBV7-9 to TRBJ1-6; no definite D call. V dropped 3 bases and J dropped 8 bases, with 5 bases sitting between them. Germline V gene sequence: CDR1 SEHNR, CDR2 FQNEAQ (reference sequence). This CDR3 has 12 residues. CDR3 in DNA: TGTGCCAGCAGCTTGTCCGATTCACCCCTCCACTTT. Amino acids: CASSLSDSPLHF.

The V and J genes are TRBV10-2 and TRBJ1-1, with D uncertain. CDR1 and CDR2 (germline): WSHSY, SAAADI. The germline V and J ends were trimmed by 2 bases and 2 bases, with 12 bases remaining between them. The CDR3 sequence is 15 residues long. CDR3 region: CASSEGTSGNTEAFF. The CDR3, as DNA: TGCGCCAGCAGTGAGGGCACTTCAGGAAACACTGAAGCTTTCTTT.

The chain employs TRBV5-1 and TRBJ2-7, with D possibly being TRBD2 (6 bases). Germline V gene sequence: CDR1 SGHRS, CDR2 YFSETQ. Trimming left V 0 bases short and J 3 bases short, with 13 bases between. The length of the CDR3 is 15 residues. CDR3 sequence (DNA): TGCGCCAGCAGCTTGGACGTCGGGGGTTACTACGAGCAGTACTTC. Its translation is CASSLDVGGYYEQYF.

CDR3 in amino acids: CASSLQGVYNEQFF. The CDR3 DNA sequence: TGTGCCAGCAGTTTACAGGGGGTATACAATGAGCAGTTCTTC. This chain links TRBV6-5 with TRBJ2-1; 8 bases match TRBD1. Germline CDR1 reads MNHEY; CDR2 reads SVGAGI. CDR3 size: 14 residues. The junction had 3 bases not matched to a gene; V was cut back by 4 bases and J by 4 bases.

This clone appeared a single time. The chain carries TRBV18 and TRBJ1-3, with D perhaps matching TRBD1 (5 bases). The CDR3 contains 15 residues. V gave up 2 bases and J gave up 4 bases, with 12 bases separating them. CDR1 and CDR2 (germline): KGHSH, LQKENI. The DNA for the CDR3 is TGTGCCAGCTCACCAGGAGGGGCTGCCGGAAACACCATATATTTT. Translating it yields CASSPGGAAGNTIYF.

The chain links TRBV12-5 to TRBJ1-1, with D perhaps TRBD1 (5 bases). Germline CDR1 and CDR2: LGHNT and FRNRAP. Trimming left V 7 bases short and J 8 bases short, with 11 bases between. The CDR3 length is 11 residues. The CDR3 loop reads CASAIGQEAFF. The CDR3 nucleotides read TGTGCTAGTGCTATAGGACAAGAAGCTTTCTTT.

V is TRBV7-9 and J is TRBJ1-3; 8 bases agree with TRBD1. Germline CDR1 SEHNR, CDR2 FQNEAQ (reference sequence). The V segment lost 4 bases and the J segment 3 bases; nucleotides outside the gene matches: 5. This CDR3 is 15 amino acids long. CDR3 sequence (DNA): TGTGCCAGCAGCTCGACGGACAGGGATGGAAACACCATATATTTT. As protein: CASSSTDRDGNTIYF.

This sequence joins TRBV5-4 and TRBJ2-1; 13 bases match TRBD2. CDR1 is SGHNT and CDR2 is YYREEE in the germline V gene (reference sequence). There are 17 residues in the CDR3. The junction had 11 bases not matched to a gene; V was cut back by 2 bases and J by 9 bases. CDR3 nucleotide sequence: TGTGCCAGCAGCTTTTTAGGACTAGCGGGAGTATCAGGTGAGCAGTTCTTC. It is translated as CASSFLGLAGVSGEQFF.

The chain has TRBV10-3 and TRBJ2-5; 8 bases are a match to TRBD2. With 4 bases clipped from V and 3 bases from J, the junction kept 1 base outside the gene matches. The germline V gene encodes CDR1 ENHRY and CDR2 SYGVKD. The CDR3 consists of 13 residues. The CDR3 loop reads CAISGAGEETQYF. The CDR3 nucleotides are TGTGCCATCAGTGGAGCGGGGGAAGAGACCCAGTACTTC.

The chain uses TRBV18 and TRBJ1-1; 7 bases map to TRBD1. V lost 1 base, J lost 4 bases, and 0 bases stayed unmatched. The germline V gene encodes CDR1 KGHSH and CDR2 LQKENI. This CDR3 region has 13 residues. CDR3 bases: TGTGCCAGCTCACCACAGGGGGCCACTGAAGCTTTCTTT. The encoded protein is CASSPQGATEAFF.

This clone appeared a few times. The chain carries TRBV10-3 and TRBJ2-7; perhaps TRBD1 as D (6 bases). Deletions cut 5 bases from V and 5 bases from J, with 19 bases between. The germline V gene has CDR1 ENHRY and CDR2 SYGVKD. The CDR3 consists of 15 residues. The CDR3 sequence is CAISQNGGQGDEQYF. CDR3 nucleotide sequence: TGTGCCATCAGTCAGAATGGGGGCCAAGGTGACGAGCAGTACTTC.